These 20 T cell receptor beta chains were sequenced from one sample in a study of identical twins. TCRdb called the 5' RACE reads again in MiXCR, with one record for every CDR3 protein. The sample shows approximately 220,000 distinct CDR3 sequences, 7.5% of them seen only once. The data also belong to a second study, concerning yellow fever vaccine responses in identical twins.

Material: memory (CD45RO+) T cells sorted from blood. The receptors were sampled from a woman younger than 30 in good health.

In this sample, this clonotype turned up a few times. This chain joins TRBV12-3 or TRBV12-4 and TRBJ1-2; 7 bases line up with TRBD1. This CDR3 region has 14 residues. V trimming: 5 bases; J trimming: 0 bases; junction bases outside the gene matches: 3. The CDR3 nucleotides are TGTGCCAGCAGTCCGGGACAGTCTAACTATGGCTACACCTTC. Protein product: CASSPGQSNYGYTF.

This clonotype was found many times. DNA for the CDR3: TGTGCCAGCCACGGACAGGGACGAAATCAGCCCCAGCATTTT. It specifies CASHGQGRNQPQHF. The chain uses TRBV2 and TRBJ1-5; 8 bases line up with TRBD1. The germline CDR1 and CDR2 sequences are SNHLY and FYNNEI. Trimming at V came to 8 bases and at J to 4 bases, leaving 7 bases not matched to a gene. The CDR3 contains 14 residues.

V and J are TRBV20-1 and TRBJ1-1; 8 bases fit TRBD1. Germline lookup yields CDR1 DFQATT and CDR2 SNEGSKA (reference sequence). The CDR3 spans 14 residues. The junction had 8 bases not matched to a gene; V was cut back by 7 bases and J by 1 base. DNA of the CDR3: TGCAGTGTAACAGGGGGGACGCAGAACACTGAAGCTTTCTTT. It specifies CSVTGGTQNTEAFF.

A few counts support this clonotype. The V gene is TRBV19, the J gene TRBJ1-5, with TRBD1 identical over 12 bases. Germline-derived CDR1 and CDR2 are LNHDA and SQIVND (reference sequence). The CDR3 has 15 residues. The trim removed 4 bases at V and 7 bases at J, leaving 5 bases unmatched. The DNA of the CDR3 is TGTGCCAGTAGTACCGGGACAGGGGGCGGACAGCCCCAGCATTTT. It is translated as CASSTGTGGGQPQHF.

This clonotype appeared many times. V and J are TRBV7-9 and TRBJ1-2; possibly TRBD1 for D (5 bases). The CDR3 length is 15 residues. V lost 1 base and J 7 bases, leaving 16 bases between the germline ends. Per the germline V gene, CDR1 is SEHNR and CDR2 is FQNEAQ (reference sequence). The CDR3 coding sequence is TGTGCCAGCAGCTTAGAAGGGAGTTCAGGGTCTGGCTACACCTTC. Translating it yields CASSLEGSSGSGYTF. The whole variable domain, remainder taken from reference TRBV7-9 and TRBJ1-2, is DTGVSQNPRHKITKRGQNVTFRCDPISEHNRLYWYRQTLGQGPEFLTYFQNEAQLEKSRLLSDRFSAERPKGSFSTLEIQRTEQGDSAMYLCASSLEGSSGSGYTFGSGTRLTVV.

This clonotype was seen many times. J is TRBJ2-7 and V is TRBV7-2; D unclear. V was shortened by 5 bases and J by 3 bases, with 14 bases between the two germline ends. The CDR3 is made up of 14 amino acids. The germline gives CDR1 SGHTA, CDR2 FQGNSA. In DNA, the CDR3 is TGTGCCAGCAGCCTCCTGCCGGGCCTCTACGAGCAGTACTTC. It is translated as CASSLLPGLYEQYF.

There are many counts of this clonotype. The V gene is TRBV5-1, the J gene TRBJ2-7; weak D call: TRBD1 (6 bases). V shed 0 bases and J shed 4 bases, with 14 bases lying between them. CDR1 is SGHRS, CDR2 YFSETQ, per germline. The length of the CDR3 is 15 residues. The CDR3 reads CASSLVKGHPYEQYF. The CDR3 bases are TGCGCCAGCAGCTTGGTTAAGGGACACCCATACGAGCAGTACTTC.

This clonotype turned up a few times. The chain links TRBV20-1 to TRBJ2-1; weak D call: TRBD1 (6 bases). Trimming removed 3 bases at V and 0 bases at J, with 15 bases between. The CDR3 length is 16 residues. Germline V gene sequence: CDR1 DFQATT, CDR2 SNEGSKA (reference sequence). For the CDR3, the DNA is TGCAGTGCTAGCACTTTCCTGGGGGCCTCCTACAATGAGCAGTTCTTC. Residues: CSASTFLGASYNEQFF.

The J gene is TRBJ2-5, the V gene TRBV4-3; 7 positions match TRBD2. The germline gives CDR1 LGHNA, CDR2 YSLEER. This CDR3 has 17 amino acids. J was trimmed by 4 bases and V by 3 bases; bases with no gene match: 14. The CDR3 protein is CASSQGSSGEGLETQYF. CDR3 DNA: TGCGCCAGCAGCCAGGGTTCTAGCGGAGAGGGGTTAGAGACCCAGTACTTC.

The chain joins TRBV4-3 to TRBJ2-7, with D perhaps matching TRBD2 (5 bases). CDR3 length: 14 amino acids. Germline V gives CDR1 LGHNA, CDR2 YSLEER. V gave up 2 bases and J gave up 6 bases, with 14 bases separating them. This CDR3 reads CASSQTSAGLEQYF. CDR3 nucleotides: TGCGCCAGCAGCCAAACCTCGGCGGGCCTCGAGCAGTACTTC.

This clonotype was recorded many times. The chain has TRBV13 and TRBJ2-1; the match to TRBD2 covers 8 bases. The V segment lost 4 bases and the J segment 7 bases; nucleotides outside the gene matches: 9. Germline lookup yields CDR1 PRHDT and CDR2 FYEKMQ (reference sequence). There are 15 residues in the CDR3. The CDR3 loop is CASSSNLLAENEQFF. DNA for the CDR3: TGTGCCAGCAGCTCCAACCTACTAGCGGAAAATGAGCAGTTCTTC.

This clonotype was seen only a few times. The V and J genes are TRBV3-1 and TRBJ1-1; D remains unclear. The germline CDR1 and CDR2 sequences are LGHDT and YNNKEL (reference sequence). V was trimmed by 0 bases and J by 0 bases, leaving 14 bases between them. This CDR3 is 17 amino acids long. The CDR3 here is CASSQDLQPTLNTEAFF. Written as DNA, the CDR3 is TGTGCCAGCAGCCAAGATCTACAGCCAACCCTGAACACTGAAGCTTTCTTT.

In regard to this clonotype: A read error may be the cause here, since a much bigger clone is one base away. This chain joins TRBV11-3 and TRBJ2-2; D not certain. Germline CDR1 SGHNT, CDR2 YENEEA. This CDR3 contains 13 residues. CDR3: CASTLVGAGELFF. CDR3 nucleotide sequence: TGTGCCAGCACCTTAGTTGGGGCCGGGGAGCTGTTTTTT.

A few counts support this clonotype. The rearrangement uses TRBV7-8 and TRBJ2-1, with 7 bases matching TRBD1. The germline V gene encodes CDR1 SGHVS and CDR2 FQNEAQ. The CDR3 length is 16 residues. Germline trimming cut 2 bases from V and 0 bases from J; bases unmatched to any gene: 4. The CDR3 loop is CASSLQGTVSYNEQFF. In DNA, the CDR3 is TGTGCCAGCAGCTTACAGGGGACAGTCTCCTACAATGAGCAGTTCTTC.

This clonotype was counted many times. This chain links TRBV2 with TRBJ2-5; a weak D match, TRBD2 (6 bases). This CDR3 spans 14 amino acids. Trimming took 4 bases from V and 2 from J, leaving 11 bases between them. Germline V CDR1 and CDR2: SNHLY, FYNNEI. CDR3 in amino acids: CASSASGYQETQYF. CDR3 DNA: TGTGCCAGCAGTGCCAGCGGGTATCAAGAGACCCAGTACTTC. Filled out from reference TRBV2 and TRBJ2-5, the complete variable domain reads EPEVTQTPSHQVTQMGQEVILRCVPISNHLYFYWYRQILGQKVEFLVSFYNNEISEKSEIFDDQFSVERPDGSNFTLKIRSTKLEDSAMYFCASSASGYQETQYFGPGTRLLVL.

This clonotype has only a few counts. This chain connects TRBV12-3 or TRBV12-4 to TRBJ2-3, with a tentative D call TRBD1 (5 bases). The CDR3 spans 16 residues. The ends were cut back, 3 bases at V and 0 bases at J, with 13 bases in the middle. This CDR3 is CASSLLGAASTDTQYF. The CDR3 DNA follows: TGTGCCAGCAGTTTGTTAGGGGCGGCAAGCACAGATACGCAGTATTTT.

V and J are TRBV7-3 and TRBJ2-1; the D is unclear. Per the germline V gene, CDR1 is SGHTA and CDR2 is FQGTGA. Deletions cut 3 bases from V and 0 bases from J, with 12 bases between. CDR3 length: 16 amino acids. This CDR3 reads CASSFTRASSYNEQFF. The CDR3 nucleotides are TGTGCCAGCAGCTTTACCCGGGCTAGCTCCTACAATGAGCAGTTCTTC. The full variable domain, with the rest looked up from reference TRBV7-3 and TRBJ2-1, is GAGVSQTPSNKVTEKGKYVELRCDPISGHTALYWYRQSLGQGPEFLIYFQGTGAADDSGLPNDRFFAVRPEGSVSTLKIQRTERGDSAVYLCASSFTRASSYNEQFFGPGTRLTVL.

This clonotype was seen more than once but under ten times. V gene TRBV11-1 combines with J gene TRBJ2-7; weak D call: TRBD2 (6 bases). Trimming shortened V by 5 bases and J by 2 bases, and 16 bases separated the two germline ends. The germline V gene encodes CDR1 SGHAT and CDR2 FQDESV (reference sequence). This CDR3 is built from 15 residues. CDR3 amino acids: CASSPSGGATYEQYF. The CDR3 DNA reads as TGTGCCAGCAGCCCCTCTGGCGGGGCCACCTACGAGCAGTACTTC.

There are many counts of this clonotype. The rearrangement links TRBV25-1 to TRBJ1-1, with 7 bases lining up with TRBD1. Per germline, CDR1 MGHDK and CDR2 SYGVNS. There are 14 residues in the CDR3. V dropped 2 bases and J dropped 2; count of bases not matched to a gene: 2. The CDR3 nucleotides read TGTGCCAGCAGTGAACGGGACAGAAACACTGAAGCTTTCTTT. Its translation: CASSERDRNTEAFF. Using reference TRBV25-1 and TRBJ1-1 for the parts outside the CDR3, the full variable domain is EADIYQTPRYLVIGTGKKITLECSQTMGHDKMYWYQQDPGMELHLIHYSYGVNSTEKGDLSSESTVSRIRTEHFPLTLESARPSHTSQYLCASSERDRNTEAFFGQGTRLTVV.

This clonotype was found once. V and J are TRBV7-2 and TRBJ2-1; D gene uncertain. Trimming left V 5 bases short and J 8 bases short, with 7 bases between. The germline gives CDR1 SGHTA, CDR2 FQGNSA. The CDR3 sequence is 11 residues long. CDR3 sequence (DNA): TGTGCCAGCAGCCCTGCCGATGAGCAGTTCTTC. Its protein is CASSPADEQFF.